These T cell receptor beta chains were read from a single sample in a study of T cells in Graves' hyperthyroidism and ophthalmopathy. TCRdb recomputed calls from the multiplex PCR reads with MiXCR, one row per CDR3 protein. The data contain 400,000 or so distinct CDR3 sequences, around 13% of them seen just once; the ten biggest clones take up roughly a fifth. The sample consisted of blood. These receptors all come from a woman aged 30 to 39 with Graves' ophthalmopathy. CDR3s include the opening cysteine and the closing phenylalanine or tryptophan. D genes are given only for firm matches. Rows give clone size only sometimes, using once, few, many, or a class for an expanded clone.

d_call: -; v_call: TRBV4-1; j_call: TRBJ1-2; clone_size: few; cdr3_aa: CASSQEPSGVSGYTF; cdr3_nt: TGCGCCAGCAGCCAAGAGCCCTCAGGAGTCTCGGGCTACACCTTC
d_call: TRBD1; v_call: TRBV12-3/TRBV12-4; j_call: TRBJ2-7; clone_size: many; cdr3_aa: CASSRGRDRGQYEQYF; cdr3_nt: TGTGCCAGCAGTCGAGGCCGGGACAGGGGACAATACGAGCAGTACTTC
d_call: -; v_call: TRBV7-2; j_call: TRBJ1-2; clone_size: many; cdr3_aa: CASSFGGGMDYGYTF; cdr3_nt: TGTGCCAGCAGCTTTGGCGGGGGCATGGACTATGGCTACACCTTC
d_call: -; v_call: TRBV6-1; j_call: TRBJ2-7; clone_size: many; cdr3_aa: CASSGLGLGYEQYF; cdr3_nt: TGTGCCAGCAGTGGACTTGGGCTAGGCTACGAGCAGTACTTC
d_call: -; v_call: TRBV19; j_call: TRBJ1-2; clone_size: -; cdr3_aa: CASSIDAEGDYGYTF; cdr3_nt: TGTGCCAGTAGTATAGATGCTGAGGGGGACTATGGCTACACCTTC
d_call: TRBD1; v_call: TRBV20-1; j_call: TRBJ1-2; clone_size: -; cdr3_aa: CSARTGTGGNYGYTF; cdr3_nt: TGCAGTGCTAGAACCGGGACAGGGGGTAACTATGGCTACACCTTC
d_call: -; v_call: TRBV20-1; j_call: TRBJ2-5; clone_size: many; cdr3_aa: CSAHGGPAETQYF; cdr3_nt: TGCAGTGCCCATGGGGGACCCGCGGAGACCCAGTACTTC
d_call: TRBD2; v_call: TRBV12-3/TRBV12-4; j_call: TRBJ2-5; clone_size: many; cdr3_aa: CASSTTGASGGLGETQYF; cdr3_nt: TGTGCCAGCAGCACCACCGGTGCTAGCGGGGGCTTGGGAGAGACCCAGTACTTC
d_call: TRBD1; v_call: TRBV14; j_call: TRBJ2-7; clone_size: -; cdr3_aa: CASRLASGTGWSEQYF; cdr3_nt: TGTGCCAGCAGACTCGCATCGGGGACAGGGTGGAGCGAGCAGTACTTC
d_call: -; v_call: TRBV7-3; j_call: TRBJ2-1; clone_size: -; cdr3_aa: CASSLRSSYNEQFF; cdr3_nt: TGTGCCAGCAGCTTGCGGAGCTCCTACAATGAGCAGTTCTTC
d_call: -; v_call: TRBV19; j_call: TRBJ1-2; clone_size: -; cdr3_aa: CASSIIQGSGINYGYTF; cdr3_nt: TGTGCCAGTAGTATAATACAGGGTTCAGGAATAAACTATGGCTACACCTTC
d_call: TRBD1; v_call: TRBV11-2; j_call: TRBJ2-3; clone_size: once; cdr3_aa: CASSLGQGTIEDTQYF; cdr3_nt: TGTGCCAGCAGCTTAGGACAGGGAACAATCGAGGATACGCAGTATTTT
d_call: -; v_call: TRBV20-1; j_call: TRBJ2-5; clone_size: many; cdr3_aa: CSAMVGRTPETQYF; cdr3_nt: TGCAGTGCTATGGTCGGAAGGACACCGGAGACCCAGTACTTC
d_call: TRBD1; v_call: TRBV5-8; j_call: TRBJ1-1; clone_size: many; cdr3_aa: CASSLPTWALDRDTEAFF; cdr3_nt: TGTGCCAGCAGTCTTCCTACTTGGGCTTTGGACAGGGACACTGAAGCTTTCTTT
d_call: TRBD1; v_call: TRBV20-1; j_call: TRBJ2-7; clone_size: many; cdr3_aa: CSARDQTGVSPYEQYF; cdr3_nt: TGCAGTGCTAGAGATCAGACAGGGGTTTCTCCCTACGAGCAGTACTTC
d_call: -; v_call: TRBV19; j_call: TRBJ1-2; clone_size: -; cdr3_aa: CASSIEAGFRGYGYTF; cdr3_nt: TGTGCCAGTAGTATAGAGGCAGGGTTTCGGGGATATGGCTACACCTTC
d_call: -; v_call: TRBV10-3; j_call: TRBJ1-2; clone_size: few; cdr3_aa: CAISEVASPAGGYTF; cdr3_nt: TGTGCCATCAGTGAGGTAGCCTCCCCGGCGGGTGGCTACACCTTC
d_call: TRBD1; v_call: TRBV11-1; j_call: TRBJ2-7; clone_size: -; cdr3_aa: CASSLAGDRGPIYEQYF; cdr3_nt: TGTGCCAGCAGCTTAGCGGGAGACAGGGGACCCATCTACGAGCAGTACTTC
d_call: -; v_call: TRBV20-1; j_call: TRBJ2-3; clone_size: many; cdr3_aa: CSGFLRARDTQYF; cdr3_nt: TGCAGCGGATTTCTTCGAGCCCGGGATACGCAGTATTTT
d_call: -; v_call: TRBV28; j_call: TRBJ1-4; clone_size: many; cdr3_aa: CASSSDRRNEKLFF; cdr3_nt: TGTGCCAGCAGCTCAGACAGGCGCAATGAAAAACTGTTTTTT
d_call: TRBD1; v_call: TRBV6-4; j_call: TRBJ2-1; clone_size: -; cdr3_aa: CASAKETGRYEQFF; cdr3_nt: TGTGCCAGCGCTAAAGAGACAGGGCGTTATGAGCAGTTCTTC
d_call: TRBD1; v_call: TRBV6-1; j_call: TRBJ1-5; clone_size: many; cdr3_aa: CASSPRWDRVTNTNQPQHF; cdr3_nt: TGTGCCAGCAGTCCACGCTGGGACAGGGTAACAAATACCAATCAGCCCCAGCATTTT
d_call: -; v_call: TRBV9; j_call: TRBJ1-2; clone_size: many; cdr3_aa: CASSEHLGTVTDGYTF; cdr3_nt: TGTGCCAGCAGCGAGCATCTTGGGACGGTAACGGATGGCTACACCTTC
d_call: -; v_call: TRBV28; j_call: TRBJ1-1; clone_size: many; cdr3_aa: CASSQDFRTWNSQAFF; cdr3_nt: TGTGCCAGCAGTCAAGACTTCAGGACCTGGAACTCTCAAGCTTTCTTT
d_call: -; v_call: TRBV4-1; j_call: TRBJ1-2; clone_size: many; cdr3_aa: CASSQSQEPNYGYTF; cdr3_nt: TGCGCCAGCAGCCAAAGTCAGGAACCTAACTATGGCTACACCTTC
d_call: -; v_call: TRBV29-1; j_call: TRBJ2-5; clone_size: many; cdr3_aa: CSVEGIQETQYF; cdr3_nt: TGCAGCGTGGAGGGGATTCAAGAGACCCAGTACTTC
d_call: -; v_call: TRBV4-1; j_call: TRBJ2-5; clone_size: -; cdr3_aa: CASSQEGGEETQYF; cdr3_nt: TGCGCCAGCAGCCAAGAAGGAGGGGAAGAGACCCAGTACTTC
d_call: -; v_call: TRBV5-6; j_call: TRBJ2-1; clone_size: -; cdr3_aa: CASSSGGWGEQFF; cdr3_nt: TGTGCCAGCAGCTCCGGGGGCTGGGGTGAGCAGTTCTTC
d_call: -; v_call: TRBV7-8; j_call: TRBJ1-2; clone_size: -; cdr3_aa: CASSFSGGDGYTF; cdr3_nt: TGTGCCAGCAGCTTTTCGGGGGGCGATGGCTACACCTTC
d_call: -; v_call: TRBV27; j_call: TRBJ2-2; clone_size: many; cdr3_aa: CASSLNRVRELFF; cdr3_nt: TGTGCCAGCAGTTTAAACAGGGTCCGGGAGCTGTTTTTT
d_call: TRBD1; v_call: TRBV5-1; j_call: TRBJ2-7; clone_size: -; cdr3_aa: CASEAGTGRLEQYF; cdr3_nt: TGCGCCAGCGAAGCCGGGACAGGGAGGTTGGAGCAGTACTTC
d_call: TRBD2; v_call: TRBV7-2; j_call: TRBJ2-5; clone_size: many; cdr3_aa: CASSLDMSGAGGLQETQYF; cdr3_nt: TGTGCCAGCAGCTTAGATATGTCTGGGGCGGGGGGTCTCCAAGAGACCCAGTACTTC
d_call: -; v_call: TRBV9; j_call: TRBJ1-1; clone_size: many; cdr3_aa: CASSVGGYTEAFF; cdr3_nt: TGTGCCAGCAGCGTAGGGGGGTACACTGAAGCTTTCTTT